The 22 T cell receptor beta chains below come from one sample, sequenced in a study of T-cell memory formation after mild COVID-19. MiXCR, run by TCRdb on the 5' RACE reads, gives a single entry per CDR3 protein. This table has hundreds of thousands of distinct CDR3 sequences, over 15% appearing once. The material sequenced was PBMCs or a T cell subset sorted from them (not recorded which). These receptors originate from a man between 18 and 29 years old who had mild COVID-19 (a few samples of this study predate the infection). Cell type and time point are not known.

V gene TRBV12-3 or TRBV12-4 combines with J gene TRBJ2-1, with TRBD1 matching over 7 bases. CDR3 length equals 15 residues. Trimming removed 6 bases from V and 6 bases from J; junction bases left unmatched: 11. CDR3 residues: CASRITGAGLNEQFF. The CDR3 region has the DNA TGTGCCAGCAGAATCACAGGGGCGGGTCTCAATGAGCAGTTCTTC.

This clonotype was seen at least ten times. The rearrangement links TRBV10-3 to TRBJ1-4, with a weak D call TRBD1 (5 bases). This CDR3 region has 18 residues. V lost 2 bases and J lost 0, with 16 bases in between. Germline values: CDR1 ENHRY, CDR2 SYGVKD. DNA of the CDR3: TGTGCCATCAGTGAGGGGCCCTTGTCGGGGGCAACTAATGAAAAACTGTTTTTT. Translated, it gives CAISEGPLSGATNEKLFF.

This clonotype showed up just a few times. V gene TRBV18 combines with J gene TRBJ2-1; D is uncertain. Germline V gene data show CDR1 as KGHSH and CDR2 as LQKENI. This CDR3 region has 14 residues. Trimming stripped 2 bases from V and 10 bases from J, with 15 bases between. CDR3 sequence (DNA): TGTGCCAGCTCACCAAGGGCCATAACCCCGGAGCAGTTCTTC. This codes for CASSPRAITPEQFF.

The chain recombines TRBV7-9 with TRBJ1-3; the match to TRBD1 covers 7 bases. The CDR3 loop spans 15 amino acids. Germline V gene lookup returns CDR1 SEHNR and CDR2 FQNEAQ (reference sequence). V lost 3 bases to trimming and J lost 5 bases; unmatched junction nucleotides: 7. Here the CDR3 reads CASSLHPGQRNTIYF. CDR3 DNA: TGTGCCAGCAGCTTGCATCCGGGACAGAGAAACACCATATATTTT. The full variable domain, rest sourced from reference TRBV7-9 and TRBJ1-3, is DTGVSQNPRHKITKRGQNVTFRCDPISEHNRLYWYRQTLGQGPEFLTYFQNEAQLEKSRLLSDRFSAERPKGSFSTLEIQRTEQGDSAMYLCASSLHPGQRNTIYFGEGSWLTVV.

This clonotype was counted many times. The CDR3 bases are TGCGCCAGCAGCTTGGACAGGTTGAACACTGAAGCTTTCTTT. It yields the protein CASSLDRLNTEAFF. This chain links TRBV5-1 with TRBJ1-1, with D perhaps TRBD1 (5 bases). CDR1 and CDR2 (germline): SGHRS, YFSETQ. The CDR3 runs to 14 residues. Trimming removed 0 bases at V and 0 bases at J, with 6 bases between.

This clonotype occurred a few times. V gene TRBV7-2 combines with J gene TRBJ2-6; perhaps TRBD1 as D (6 bases). The CDR3 covers 16 residues. Germline CDR1 and CDR2: SGHTA and FQGNSA. Trimming took 7 bases from V and 0 from J, leaving 13 bases between them. Here the CDR3 reads CASKDSAISGANVLTF. CDR3 nucleotide sequence: TGTGCCAGCAAGGACAGCGCTATCTCTGGGGCCAACGTCCTGACTTTC.

This clonotype has only a few counts. Here the CDR3 reads CASTRAGLSNTGELFF. CDR3 coding DNA: TGTGCCAGCACTCGGGCGGGGCTTTCGAACACCGGGGAGCTGTTTTTT. V gene TRBV6-2 or TRBV6-3 combines with J gene TRBJ2-2, with D perhaps TRBD2 (6 bases). V was clipped by 7 bases and J by 0 bases, with 15 bases between them. Germline CDR1 and CDR2: MNHEY and SVGEGT. The CDR3 has 16 amino acids.

This clonotype was detected only a few times. The J gene is TRBJ2-5, the V gene TRBV7-2; 10 bases align to TRBD2. The junction had 4 bases not matched to a gene; V was cut back by 0 bases and J by 0 bases. CDR3 size: 17 residues. Germline assignment: CDR1 SGHTA and CDR2 FQGNSA. Here the CDR3 reads CASSLASGGKDQETQYF. The CDR3 bases are TGTGCCAGCAGCTTAGCTAGCGGGGGGAAAGACCAAGAGACCCAGTACTTC.

The V gene is TRBV7-9, the J gene TRBJ1-1; D is unclear. CDR1 and CDR2 (germline): SEHNR, FQNEAQ (reference sequence). The ends were cut back, 4 bases at V and 0 bases at J, with 9 bases in the middle. The CDR3 extends over 14 amino acids. The CDR3 sequence: CASSSQTVNTEAFF. CDR3 coding DNA: TGTGCCAGCAGCTCCCAGACGGTGAACACTGAAGCTTTCTTT.

The chain employs TRBV6-5 and TRBJ2-7, with 13 positions matching TRBD2. Per the germline V gene, CDR1 is MNHEY and CDR2 is SVGAGI. The V and J ends lost 5 bases and 8 bases, in that order; junction bases with no gene match: 6. The CDR3 has 14 amino acids. The CDR3, as DNA: TGTGCCAGCAGTCCTCCGGGACTAGCGGGGAAGCAGTACTTC. Residues: CASSPPGLAGKQYF.

The rearrangement uses TRBV20-1 and TRBJ2-4, with D tentatively TRBD2 (7 bases). CDR1 and CDR2 from the germline V gene are DFQATT and SNEGSKA (reference sequence). V lost 0 bases, J lost 0 bases, and 21 bases lay in between. The CDR3 totals 19 residues. DNA of the CDR3: TGCAGTGCTAGAGAAAGGGGGGCTAGCGGTACACTAGCCAAAAACATTCAGTACTTC. Amino acids: CSARERGASGTLAKNIQYF.

This clonotype was counted many times. J is TRBJ2-3 and V is TRBV7-2; D may be TRBD1 or TRBD2 (5 bases each). V was cut by 7 bases and J by 1 base, with 15 bases left in between. Per germline, CDR1 SGHTA and CDR2 FQGNSA. The CDR3 consists of 15 residues. In nucleotides, the CDR3 is TGTGCCAGCACTGAGGTCGGGGCCCGCACAGATACGCAGTATTTT. It is translated as CASTEVGARTDTQYF.

This chain uses TRBV5-6 with TRBJ2-7; TRBD1 matches at 8 bases. CDR1 and CDR2 (germline): SGHDT, YYEEEE. The CDR3 extends over 13 amino acids. V was pared by 1 base and J by 5 bases, with 2 bases of the junction left unmatched. The CDR3 region has the DNA TGTGCCAGCAGCTTGTCAGGGGGCGACGAGCAGTACGTC. Translation gives CASSLSGGDEQYV.

The chain carries TRBV28 and TRBJ2-1; tentatively, D is TRBD2 (5 bases). Trimming stripped 6 bases from V and 4 bases from J, with 25 bases between. Germline loops: CDR1 MDHEN, CDR2 SYDVKM. CDR3 length: 18 residues. This chain's CDR3 is CASSPGSGTVPLYNEQFF. Written as DNA, the CDR3 is TGTGCCAGCAGCCCGGGGTCGGGAACAGTACCATTATACAATGAGCAGTTCTTC.

The V gene is TRBV27, the J gene TRBJ1-5; a weak D match, TRBD1 (5 bases). Trimming stripped 6 bases from V and 0 bases from J, with 12 bases between. Germline V CDR1 and CDR2: MNHEY, SMNVEV (reference sequence). This CDR3 is 15 amino acids long. This CDR3 reads CASRVDSYSNQPQHF. CDR3 nucleotide sequence: TGTGCCAGCAGAGTAGACAGTTATAGCAATCAGCCCCAGCATTTT.

This clonotype has a handful of counts. The V gene is TRBV12-3 or TRBV12-4, the J gene TRBJ1-3, with D hard to call. The CDR3 loop spans 15 amino acids. Trimming shortened V by 6 bases and J by 0 bases, and 12 bases separated the two germline ends. The CDR3 spells CASSVRRLSGNTIYF. The CDR3 DNA follows: TGTGCCAGCAGCGTGCGACGGCTCTCTGGAAACACCATATATTTT.

This clonotype was observed a handful of times. The rearrangement joins TRBV11-1 to TRBJ1-1; D may be TRBD1 (5 bases). The CDR3 covers 12 residues. The germline CDR1 and CDR2 sequences are SGHAT and FQDESV (reference sequence). Trimming pared 3 bases from V and 5 bases from J, leaving 7 bases between. The CDR3 coding sequence is TGTGCCAGCAGCTTCAGGGAAACTGAAGCTTTCTTT. Protein sequence: CASSFRETEAFF.

The rearrangement links TRBV7-2 to TRBJ1-2; 11 bases are a match to TRBD1. Germline CDR1 and CDR2: SGHTA and FQGNSA. The V and J ends lost 3 bases and 7 bases, in that order; junction bases with no gene match: 7. The CDR3 contains 15 residues. The CDR3 DNA reads TGTGCCAGCAGCTTGGGGACAGGGGGACGTTTTGGCTACACCTTC. Translating gives CASSLGTGGRFGYTF. The full variable domain, its missing parts supplied by reference TRBV7-2 and TRBJ1-2, is GAGVSQSPSNKVTEKGKDVELRCDPISGHTALYWYRQSLGQGLEFLIYFQGNSAPDKSGLPSDRFSAERTGGSVSTLTIQRTQQEDSAVYLCASSLGTGGRFGYTFGSGTRLTVV.

This clonotype was seen more than once but under ten times. J is TRBJ2-5 and V is TRBV6-5, with D uncertain. The CDR3 totals 14 residues. The V and J ends lost 0 bases and 2 bases respectively, with 7 bases between them. Looked up from germline, CDR1 is MNHEY and CDR2 is SVGAGI. This CDR3 is CASSYSGSQETQYF. CDR3 in DNA: TGTGCCAGCAGTTACTCCGGGTCACAAGAGACCCAGTACTTC.

This clonotype was picked up a small number of times. The gene calls are TRBV7-9 and TRBJ1-1, with D possibly TRBD1 on 5 matching bases. V shed 7 bases and J shed 0 bases, with 9 bases lying between them. The CDR3 contains 13 residues. Germline V gives CDR1 SEHNR, CDR2 FQNEAQ (reference sequence). The CDR3 bases are TGTGCCAGCAACGAACAGGTGAACACTGAAGCTTTCTTT. Protein sequence: CASNEQVNTEAFF.

This clonotype was seen a handful of times. The V and J genes are TRBV28 and TRBJ1-4; possibly TRBD1 for D (5 bases). V lost 5 bases and J 7 bases, leaving 17 bases between the germline ends. Looked up from germline, CDR1 is MDHEN and CDR2 is SYDVKM. CDR3 length: 15 amino acids. The CDR3 region has the DNA TGTGCCAGCAGTACCTATACTGGGGCGGGTGAAAAACTGTTTTTT. Translated: CASSTYTGAGEKLFF.

The CDR3 protein is CASSQEGQRGQPQHF. The DNA of the CDR3 is TGCGCCAGCAGCCAGGAGGGACAGCGGGGTCAGCCCCAGCATTTT. The chain uses TRBV4-1 and TRBJ1-5; 7 bases are shared with TRBD1. Trimming removed 3 bases from V and 6 bases from J; junction bases left unmatched: 8. This CDR3 contains 15 residues. Germline V gives CDR1 MGHRA, CDR2 YSYEKL.